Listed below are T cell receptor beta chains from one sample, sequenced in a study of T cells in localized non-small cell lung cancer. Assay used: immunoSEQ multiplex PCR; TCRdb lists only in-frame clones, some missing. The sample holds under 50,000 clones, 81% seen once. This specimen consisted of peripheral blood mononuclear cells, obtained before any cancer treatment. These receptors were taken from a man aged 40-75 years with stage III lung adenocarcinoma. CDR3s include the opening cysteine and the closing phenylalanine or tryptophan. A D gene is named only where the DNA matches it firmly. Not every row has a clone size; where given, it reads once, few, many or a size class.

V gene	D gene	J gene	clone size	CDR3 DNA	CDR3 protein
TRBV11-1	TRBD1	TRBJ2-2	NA	TGTGCCAGCAGCTATCAGGGGGCGAACACCGGGGAGCTGTTTTTT	CASSYQGANTGELFF
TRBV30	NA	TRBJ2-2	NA	TGTGCCTGGACGGCGAGGGTTGGCGGGGAGCTGTTTTTT	CAWTARVGGELFF
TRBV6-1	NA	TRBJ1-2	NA	TGTGCCAGCAGTGATTGGACAGCTAACTCTGGCTACACCTTC	CASSDWTANSGYTF
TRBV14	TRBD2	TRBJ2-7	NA	TGTGCCAGCAGCCCAGGGACTAGCGGGGGGGCGCGGAACGAGCAGTACTTC	CASSPGTSGGARNEQYF
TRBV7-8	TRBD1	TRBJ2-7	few	TGTGCCAGCAGCTTAGGGACAGGGGGCTTTGCCTACGAGCAGTACTTC	CASSLGTGGFAYEQYF
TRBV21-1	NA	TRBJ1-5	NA	TGTGCCAGCAGCCTACAGGGGGCTGGTCAGCCCCAGCATTTT	CASSLQGAGQPQHF
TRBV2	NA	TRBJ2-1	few	TGTGCCAGCAGGGTTGGCAGGAGCTCCTACAATGAGCAGTTCTTC	CASRVGRSSYNEQFF
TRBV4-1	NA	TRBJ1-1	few	TGCGCCAGCAGCCAAGGTTCAGGGAACACTGAAGCTTTCTTT	CASSQGSGNTEAFF
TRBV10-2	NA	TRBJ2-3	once	TGCGCCAGCAGTGATATAGGGTCCTCTAGCACAGATACGCAGTATTTT	CASSDIGSSSTDTQYF
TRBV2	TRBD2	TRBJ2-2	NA	TGTGCCAGCAGTCCAAGCGGGGGCTACACCGGGGAGCTGTTTTTT	CASSPSGGYTGELFF
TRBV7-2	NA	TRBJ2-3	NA	TGTGCCAGCAGCCCCCGCCCCACAGATACGCAGTATTTT	CASSPRPTDTQYF
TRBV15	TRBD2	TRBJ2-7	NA	TGTGCCACCAGCAGTCCTCCGGGACTACTCCCCCTCGAGCAGTACTTC	CATSSPPGLLPLEQYF
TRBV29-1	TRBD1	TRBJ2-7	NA	TGCAGCGTTGAAGATGGGAACAGGGGGGTCAACGAGCAGTACTTC	CSVEDGNRGVNEQYF
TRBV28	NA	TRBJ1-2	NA	TGTGCCAGCAGTTCATCAGGGGCTTCACCTGGGGACTATGGCTACACCTTC	CASSSSGASPGDYGYTF
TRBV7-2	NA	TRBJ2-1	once	TGTGCCAGCGGGGGGAGCTCCTACAATGAGCAGTTCTTC	CASGGSSYNEQFF
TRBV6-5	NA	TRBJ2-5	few	TGTGCCAGCGGCGACAGTCAAGAGACCCAGTACTTC	CASGDSQETQYF
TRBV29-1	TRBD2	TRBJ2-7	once	TGCAGCGTACGCGGGGGAAGCTCCTACGAGCAGTACTTC	CSVRGGSSYEQYF
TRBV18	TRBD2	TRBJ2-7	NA	TGTGCCAGCAGCCCTAGCGGGGGGCTCTACGAGCAGTACTTC	CASSPSGGLYEQYF
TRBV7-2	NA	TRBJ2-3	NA	TGTGCCAGCAGCATTAGTGGCGCGGGGAGCACAGATACGCAGTATTTT	CASSISGAGSTDTQYF
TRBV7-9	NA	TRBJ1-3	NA	TGTGCCAGCAGCCCGAAATGGACAGCTGGAAACACCATATATTTT	CASSPKWTAGNTIYF
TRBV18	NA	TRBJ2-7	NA	TGTGCCAGCTCACCAGAGGGGGGGGGCTACGAGCAGTACTTC	CASSPEGGGYEQYF
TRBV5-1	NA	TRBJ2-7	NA	TGCGCCAGCAGCTTGGGCGCAGGGCAGGGGGAGCAGTACTTC	CASSLGAGQGEQYF
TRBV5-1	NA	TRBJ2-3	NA	TGCGCCAGCAGCTTGGCCGGTGAAGGGGTTGCAGATACGCAGTATTTT	CASSLAGEGVADTQYF
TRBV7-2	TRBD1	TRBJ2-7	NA	TGTGCCAGCAGCTTAATTCCGGACAGGGTGTCTGTGCAGTACTTC	CASSLIPDRVSVQYF
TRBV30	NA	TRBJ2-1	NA	TGTGCCTGGATCAACAATGAGCAGTTCTTC	CAWINNEQFF
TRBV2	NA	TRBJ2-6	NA	TGTGCCAGCAGTGTTGGTCGAGGGGGCGGGGGCGCCGGGGCCAACGTCCTGACTTTC	CASSVGRGGGGAGANVLTF
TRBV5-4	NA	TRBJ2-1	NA	TGTGCCAGCAGCTTTAGCCGCATCCGGGACTCATTCTCCTACAATGAGCAGTTCTTC	CASSFSRIRDSFSYNEQFF
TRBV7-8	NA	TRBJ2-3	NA	TGTGCCAGCAGCCCAGGGGCAGATACGCAGTATTTT	CASSPGADTQYF
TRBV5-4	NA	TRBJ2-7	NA	TGTGCCAGCAGCTTGTTCCTCCAAGTCCACGAGCAGTACTTC	CASSLFLQVHEQYF
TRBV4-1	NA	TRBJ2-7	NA	TGCGCCAGCAGCCAAGTTCGCGGCTACGAGCAGTACTTC	CASSQVRGYEQYF
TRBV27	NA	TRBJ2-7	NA	TGTGCCAGCAGTTTAAAGGGGACCGTTAGCTCCTACGAGCAGTACTTC	CASSLKGTVSSYEQYF
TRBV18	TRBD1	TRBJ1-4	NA	TGTGCCAGCTCATCGGGACAGGTTGAAAAACTGTTTTTT	CASSSGQVEKLFF
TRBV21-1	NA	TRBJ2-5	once	TGTGCCAGCAGCAAAATAGCAGAGACCCAGTACTTC	CASSKIAETQYF
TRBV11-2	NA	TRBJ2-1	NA	TGTGCCAGCAGCTTATATTTCACAGGAGCCTACAATGAGCAGTTCTTC	CASSLYFTGAYNEQFF
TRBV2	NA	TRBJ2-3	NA	TGTGCCAGCCGGTTGAGTATGGGCGGGGTTCAAACCGGCACAGATACGCAGTATTTT	CASRLSMGGVQTGTDTQYF
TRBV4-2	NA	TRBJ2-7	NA	TGTGCCAGCAGCCAACGGGACTCCGTCGGAGAAGAGCAGTACTTC	CASSQRDSVGEEQYF
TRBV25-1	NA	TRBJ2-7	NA	TGTGCCAGCAGTAGGGGGGAGTCCTACGAGCAGTACTTC	CASSRGESYEQYF
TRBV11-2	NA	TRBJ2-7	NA	TGTGCCAGCAGCAACCGACAGGAATACTACGAGCAGTACTTC	CASSNRQEYYEQYF
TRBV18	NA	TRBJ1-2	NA	TGTGCCAGCTCACCACTTACCGAGCCGGGGGATGGCTACACCTTC	CASSPLTEPGDGYTF
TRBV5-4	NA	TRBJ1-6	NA	TGTGCCAGCAGCTTGGGAGGGCTCGACTCACCCCTCCACTTT	CASSLGGLDSPLHF
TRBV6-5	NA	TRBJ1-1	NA	TGTGCCAGCAGTTACTCTAGAGGGGGCACTGAAGCTTTCTTT	CASSYSRGGTEAFF
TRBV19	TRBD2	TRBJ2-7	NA	TGTGCCAGTAGTAGCGTTCTAGCGGTATCCTACGAGCAGTACTTC	CASSSVLAVSYEQYF
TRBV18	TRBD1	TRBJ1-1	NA	TGTGCCAGCTCTCTCGGACAGGGTAGAGCGAACACTGAAGCTTTCTTT	CASSLGQGRANTEAFF
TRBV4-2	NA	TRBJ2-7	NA	TGTGCCAGCAGCCAAGAACTGGAACAAATCTCCTACGAGCAGTACTTC	CASSQELEQISYEQYF
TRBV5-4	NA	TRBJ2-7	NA	TGTGCCAGCAGCGAGGACAGTCGGGCCTCCTCCGAGCAGTACTTC	CASSEDSRASSEQYF
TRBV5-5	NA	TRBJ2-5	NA	TGTGCCAGCAGCTTGCCAGGGGAAGAGACCCAGTACTTC	CASSLPGEETQYF
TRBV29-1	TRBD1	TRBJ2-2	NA	TGCAGCGTTGTTGACAGGGGAACCGGGGAGCTGTTTTTT	CSVVDRGTGELFF
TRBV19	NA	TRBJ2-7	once	TGTGCCAGTAGTATGCAACAGGGATACGAGCAGTACTTC	CASSMQQGYEQYF
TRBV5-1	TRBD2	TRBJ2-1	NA	TGCGCCAGCAGCCTTCCCGGGACTAGCTCGGGTGAGCAGTTCTTC	CASSLPGTSSGEQFF
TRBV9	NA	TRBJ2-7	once	TGTGCCAGCAGCGGCGGGGGCCGACCCCCGAGTGGTGAGCAGTACTTC	CASSGGGRPPSGEQYF
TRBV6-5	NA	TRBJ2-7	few	TGTGCCAGCAGTTACTCGTCGGGGACAAGCTACGAGCAGTACTTC	CASSYSSGTSYEQYF
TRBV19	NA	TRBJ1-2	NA	TGTGCCAGTAGTATATCGACAGTCTATGGCTACACCTTC	CASSISTVYGYTF
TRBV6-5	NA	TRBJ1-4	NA	TGTGCCAGCAGAAGGGGTAATGAAAAACTGTTTTTT	CASRRGNEKLFF
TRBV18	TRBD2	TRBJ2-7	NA	TGTGCCAGCTCACGAGAACTAGCGGGGGGAGCTAACGAGCAGTACTTC	CASSRELAGGANEQYF
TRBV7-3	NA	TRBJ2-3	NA	TGTGCCAGCAGTTTGGGGGGTAGCGCAGATACGCAGTATTTT	CASSLGGSADTQYF
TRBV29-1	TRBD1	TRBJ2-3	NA	TGCAGCGCCTCCCCGGGACAGGGAACCCTGTTCACAGATACGCAGTATTTT	CSASPGQGTLFTDTQYF